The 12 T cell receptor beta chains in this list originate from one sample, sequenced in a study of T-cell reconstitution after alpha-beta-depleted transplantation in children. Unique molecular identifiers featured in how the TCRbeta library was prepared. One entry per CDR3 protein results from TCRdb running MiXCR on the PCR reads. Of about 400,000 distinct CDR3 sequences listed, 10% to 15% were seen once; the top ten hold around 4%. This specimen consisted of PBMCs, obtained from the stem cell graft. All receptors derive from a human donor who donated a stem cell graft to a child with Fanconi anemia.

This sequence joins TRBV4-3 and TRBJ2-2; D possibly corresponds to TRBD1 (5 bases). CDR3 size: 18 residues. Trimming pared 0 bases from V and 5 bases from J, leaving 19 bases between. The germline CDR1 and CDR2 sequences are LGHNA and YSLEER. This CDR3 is CASSQEGPGRADTGELFF. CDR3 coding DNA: TGCGCCAGCAGCCAAGAAGGCCCAGGGCGCGCAGATACCGGGGAGCTGTTTTTT.

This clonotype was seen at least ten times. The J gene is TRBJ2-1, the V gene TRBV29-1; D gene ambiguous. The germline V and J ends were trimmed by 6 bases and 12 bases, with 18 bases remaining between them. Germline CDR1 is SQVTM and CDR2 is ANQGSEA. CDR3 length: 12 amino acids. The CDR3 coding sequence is TGCAGCGTCCCGATCCCTCGAGATGGGCAGTTCTTC. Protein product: CSVPIPRDGQFF.

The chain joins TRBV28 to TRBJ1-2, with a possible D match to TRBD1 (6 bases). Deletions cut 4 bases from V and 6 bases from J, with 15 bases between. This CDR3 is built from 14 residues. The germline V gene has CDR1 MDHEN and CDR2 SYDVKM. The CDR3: CASSYPFQGNGYTF. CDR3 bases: TGTGCCAGCAGTTACCCTTTTCAGGGGAATGGCTACACCTTC.

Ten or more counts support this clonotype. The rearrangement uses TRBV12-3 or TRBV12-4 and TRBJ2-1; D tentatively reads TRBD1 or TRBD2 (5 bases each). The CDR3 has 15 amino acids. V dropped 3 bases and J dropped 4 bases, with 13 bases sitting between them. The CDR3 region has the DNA TGTGCCAGCAGTTTGTGGGACCTGACTTACAATGAGCAGTTCTTC. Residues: CASSLWDLTYNEQFF.

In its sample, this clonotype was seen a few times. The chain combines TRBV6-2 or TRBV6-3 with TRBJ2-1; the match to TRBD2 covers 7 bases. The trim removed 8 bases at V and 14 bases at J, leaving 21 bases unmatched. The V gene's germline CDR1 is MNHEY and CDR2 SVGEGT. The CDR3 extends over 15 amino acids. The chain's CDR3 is CASGLTRGSHLGEFF. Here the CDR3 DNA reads TGTGCCAGCGGTTTAACGCGGGGGTCCCACCTAGGGGAGTTCTTC.

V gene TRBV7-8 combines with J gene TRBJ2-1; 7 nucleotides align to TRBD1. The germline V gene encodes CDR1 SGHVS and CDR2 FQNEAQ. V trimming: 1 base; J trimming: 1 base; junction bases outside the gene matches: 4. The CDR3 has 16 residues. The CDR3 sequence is CASSLVTGDSYNEQFF. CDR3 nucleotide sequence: TGTGCCAGCAGCTTAGTCACAGGGGATTCCTACAATGAGCAGTTCTTC.

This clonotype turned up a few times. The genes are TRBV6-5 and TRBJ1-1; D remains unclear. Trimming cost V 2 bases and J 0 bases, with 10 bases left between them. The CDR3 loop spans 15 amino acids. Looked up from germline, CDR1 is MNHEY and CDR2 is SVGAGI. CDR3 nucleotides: TGTGCCAGCAGTTACACCAGACGGATGAACACTGAAGCTTTCTTT. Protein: CASSYTRRMNTEAFF.

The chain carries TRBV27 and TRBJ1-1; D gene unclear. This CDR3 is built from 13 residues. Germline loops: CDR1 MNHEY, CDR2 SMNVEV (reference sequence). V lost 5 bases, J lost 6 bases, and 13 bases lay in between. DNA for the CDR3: TGTGCCAGCAGTGCCCACCTGGGCGCTGAAGCTTTCTTT. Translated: CASSAHLGAEAFF.

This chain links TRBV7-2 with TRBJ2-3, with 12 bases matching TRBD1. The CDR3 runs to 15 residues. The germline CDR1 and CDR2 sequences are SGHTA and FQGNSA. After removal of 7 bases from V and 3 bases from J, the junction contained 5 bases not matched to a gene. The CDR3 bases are TGTGCCAGCACCGCGGGACAGGGGGCGACAGATACGCAGTATTTT. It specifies CASTAGQGATDTQYF.

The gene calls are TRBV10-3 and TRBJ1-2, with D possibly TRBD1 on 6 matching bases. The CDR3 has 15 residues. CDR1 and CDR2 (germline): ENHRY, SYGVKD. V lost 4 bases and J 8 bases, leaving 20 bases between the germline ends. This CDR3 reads CAISAVDRRLGGYTF. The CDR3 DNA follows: TGTGCCATCAGTGCCGTCGACAGGCGCTTAGGCGGCTACACCTTC.

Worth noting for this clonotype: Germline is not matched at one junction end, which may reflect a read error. The CDR3 DNA reads TGCGCCAGCAGCTTGGGACAGGGGGTTTCCTTC. Its protein is CASSLGQGVSF. The gene calls are TRBV5-1 and TRBJ1-2; TRBD1 aligns across 9 bases. Germline V lookup: CDR1 SGHRS, CDR2 YFSETQ. CDR3 length: 11 amino acids.

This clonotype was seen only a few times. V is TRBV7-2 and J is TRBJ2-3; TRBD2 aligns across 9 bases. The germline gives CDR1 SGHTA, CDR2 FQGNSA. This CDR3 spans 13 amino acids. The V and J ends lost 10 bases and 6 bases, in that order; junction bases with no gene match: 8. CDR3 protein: CATRGGAEDTQYF. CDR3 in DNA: TGTGCCACCCGCGGGGGGGCCGAGGATACGCAGTATTTT. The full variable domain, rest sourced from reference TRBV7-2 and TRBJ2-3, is GAGVSQSPSNKVTEKGKDVELRCDPISGHTALYWYRQSLGQGLEFLIYFQGNSAPDKSGLPSDRFSAERTGGSVSTLTIQRTQQEDSAVYLCATRGGAEDTQYFGPGTRLTVL.